Below, one TCR beta chain is given with its context. Its target is unknown. The data originate from a study of T cell responses to AZD1222 COVID-19 vaccine. Study-level findings and limits: Spike-specific TCR breadth and depth rose after two AZD1222 doses. Among the donors, most were white British and more were female, and clonal diversity was possibly underestimated. Regions 160-218 and 743-854 held dominance among vaccine-associated CD4 TCRs, which spanned spike.

The assay was immunoSEQ multiplex PCR, and TCRdb's table has in-frame clones only and misses some. This table has roughly 110,000 clones, 70% to 90% appearing once. Pooled together were second doses at about 4 or about 12 weeks. The CDR3 extends over 11 amino acids. Trimming stripped 4 bases from V and 6 bases from J, with 5 bases between. Germline CDR1 reads LNHNV; CDR2 reads YYDKDF (reference sequence). The starting material was peripheral blood, obtained 28 days after the second AZD1222 dose. The chain links TRBV15 to TRBJ2-3; no firm D call. This clonotype was sampled from an adult who received the AZD1222 COVID-19 vaccine. DNA for the CDR3: TGTGCCACCAGCAACGGTGATACGCAGTATTTT. Protein product: CATSNGDTQYF.